The 19 T cell receptor beta chains in this list originate from one sample, sequenced in a study of cytomegalovirus exposure and HLA in healthy donors (TCRdb year 2017). The library was produced with the immunoSEQ multiplex PCR assay. TCRdb's version of the immuneACCESS table is confined to in-frame rearrangements and falls short of the full clone set. An unresolved V gene accounts for under half of the shortfall where checked; the remainder is of unknown origin. The sample data list tens of thousands of clones, and roughly nine tenths of these were observed just once. The ten largest clones add up to more than 0.85% of the sample. The sequencing input was PBMCs. These receptors all stem from a man in his late teens or twenties in good health and CMV-seronegative.

The chain employs TRBV2 and TRBJ2-7, with 10 positions matching TRBD1. The CDR3 has 15 amino acids. The germline CDR1 and CDR2 sequences are SNHLY and FYNNEI. V was pared by 5 bases and J by 4 bases, with 8 bases of the junction left unmatched. The CDR3 sequence: CASSSRQGAPYEQYF. The CDR3 region has the DNA TGTGCCAGCAGTTCTCGACAGGGGGCGCCGTACGAGCAGTACTTC.

The V gene is TRBV13, the J gene TRBJ2-7; possibly TRBD2 for D (6 bases). Trimming removed 2 bases at V and 6 bases at J, with 14 bases between. This CDR3 has 14 amino acids. Germline CDR1 is PRHDT and CDR2 is FYEKMQ (reference sequence). The CDR3 nucleotides are TGTGCCAGCAGCTTAAGAACTAGCCTTGGCGAGCAGTACTTC. The encoded protein is CASSLRTSLGEQYF.

J is TRBJ2-2 and V is TRBV6-5, with a weak D call TRBD1 (5 bases). CDR1 is MNHEY, CDR2 SVGAGI, per germline. V lost 2 bases and J lost 1, with 8 bases in between. This CDR3 region has 15 residues. In DNA form, the CDR3 reads TGTGCCAGCAGTTACAGCCAGGGGAACACCGGGGAGCTGTTTTTT. Residues: CASSYSQGNTGELFF.

A single count supports this clone. The chain has TRBV5-5 and TRBJ2-3, with 7 bases lining up with TRBD1. This CDR3 region has 15 residues. After removal of 2 bases from V and 7 bases from J, the junction contained 10 bases not matched to a gene. Germline values: CDR1 SGHKS, CDR2 YYEKEE (reference sequence). The CDR3 bases are TGTGCCAGCAGCTTTCAGGGGACAGAGGGTCATACGCAGTATTTT. It translates to CASSFQGTEGHTQYF.

CDR3: CASSLDGSRTEAFF. The CDR3 DNA is TGTGCCAGCAGCTTAGATGGCTCGCGGACTGAAGCTTTCTTT. The chain joins TRBV7-8 to TRBJ1-1, with no clear D. Per the germline V gene, CDR1 is SGHVS and CDR2 is FQNEAQ. This CDR3 has 14 residues. The ends were cut back, 1 base at V and 5 bases at J, with 11 bases in the middle.

The chain recombines TRBV14 with TRBJ2-3; D call uncertain. The CDR3 runs 13 residues. V gave up 4 bases and J gave up 4 bases, with 9 bases separating them. Germline V gene data show CDR1 as SGHDN and CDR2 as FVKESK. The CDR3 is CASSPNLADTQYF. CDR3 DNA: TGTGCCAGCAGCCCTAATCTGGCAGATACGCAGTATTTT.

This chain connects TRBV4-1 to TRBJ1-1; a weak D match, TRBD1 (6 bases). This CDR3 is built from 14 residues. The V gene lost 0 bases and the J gene lost 5 bases, with 10 bases spanning the gap. Germline CDR1 and CDR2: MGHRA and YSYEKL. For the CDR3, the DNA is TGCGCCAGCAGCCAAGAGTGGGGGCTGACTGAAGCTTTCTTT. This encodes CASSQEWGLTEAFF.

The V and J genes are TRBV6-4 and TRBJ2-3; possible D gene TRBD2, 7 bases. V lost 2 bases to trimming and J lost 2 bases, with 20 bases between them. The germline V gene has CDR1 MRHNA and CDR2 SNTAGT. CDR3 length: 18 residues. CDR3 loop: CASSDPPRVRGHTDTQYF. For the CDR3, the DNA is TGTGCCAGCAGTGACCCCCCTCGGGTGCGGGGGCACACAGATACGCAGTATTTT.

The V and J genes are TRBV18 and TRBJ2-5, with a possible D match to TRBD2 (6 bases). The CDR3 runs 13 residues. Trimming left V 6 bases short and J 5 bases short, with 13 bases between. Germline values: CDR1 KGHSH, CDR2 LQKENI. The CDR3 region is CASSPGLAETQYF. Here the CDR3 DNA reads TGTGCCAGCTCGCCCGGGCTAGCGGAGACCCAGTACTTC. Full variable domain (missing parts from reference TRBV18 and TRBJ2-5): NAGVMQNPRHLVRRRGQEARLRCSPMKGHSHVYWYRQLPEEGLKFMVYLQKENIIDESGMPKERFSAEFPKEGPSILRIQQVVRGDSAAYFCASSPGLAETQYFGPGTRLLVL.

The chain has TRBV10-3 and TRBJ2-5; possible D gene TRBD2, 6 bases. The germline CDR1 and CDR2 sequences are ENHRY and SYGVKD. CDR3 length: 17 amino acids. V was pared by 4 bases and J by 2 bases, with 20 bases between. CDR3 bases: TGTGCCATCAGTGCCCGGGGACCGGGAGAAGCTCAAGAGACCCAGTACTTC. It yields the protein CAISARGPGEAQETQYF.

This clone was recorded only once. The V and J genes are TRBV18 and TRBJ2-2, with a possible D match to TRBD2 (6 bases). The ends were cut back, 6 bases at V and 10 bases at J, with 15 bases in the middle. Looked up from germline, CDR1 is KGHSH and CDR2 is LQKENI. This CDR3 is built from 13 residues. The CDR3: CASSGQGGEELFF. In nucleotides, the CDR3 is TGTGCCAGCTCCGGGCAGGGAGGTGAGGAGCTGTTTTTT. The full variable domain, its missing parts supplied by reference TRBV18 and TRBJ2-2, is NAGVMQNPRHLVRRRGQEARLRCSPMKGHSHVYWYRQLPEEGLKFMVYLQKENIIDESGMPKERFSAEFPKEGPSILRIQQVVRGDSAAYFCASSGQGGEELFFGEGSRLTVL.

The rearrangement uses TRBV19 and TRBJ2-7; 7 nucleotides match TRBD1. The V and J ends lost 5 bases and 0 bases, in that order; junction bases with no gene match: 4. Germline loops: CDR1 LNHDA, CDR2 SQIVND (reference sequence). The length of the CDR3 is 14 residues. The CDR3 DNA reads TGTGCCAGTAGTCCCGCAGGGGGCTCCTACGAGCAGTACTTC. It is translated as CASSPAGGSYEQYF.

The gene calls are TRBV6-4 and TRBJ2-1; D perhaps matches TRBD1 (5 bases). Germline CDR1 is MRHNA and CDR2 is SNTAGT. Trimming took 6 bases from V and 7 from J, leaving 19 bases between them. The CDR3 loop spans 15 amino acids. The DNA for the CDR3 is TGTGCCAGCAGCCTACTACAGGCTCCTTTGAATGAGCAGTTCTTC. Translated: CASSLLQAPLNEQFF.

The chain recombines TRBV7-3 with TRBJ2-1, with D unresolved. The germline CDR1 and CDR2 sequences are SGHTA and FQGTGA. This CDR3 contains 16 residues. V dropped 2 bases and J dropped 1 base, with 12 bases sitting between them. This CDR3 reads CASSLESTRSYNEQFF. The CDR3 bases are TGTGCCAGCAGCTTAGAGTCAACGAGGTCCTACAATGAGCAGTTCTTC. Based on the CDR3 plus reference TRBV7-3 and TRBJ2-1, the full variable domain is GAGVSQTPSNKVTEKGKYVELRCDPISGHTALYWYRQSLGQGPEFLIYFQGTGAADDSGLPNDRFFAVRPEGSVSTLKIQRTERGDSAVYLCASSLESTRSYNEQFFGPGTRLTVL.

Concerning this clone itself: Other DNA sequences in the sample encode the same CDR3. The chain combines TRBV18 with TRBJ2-3, with a weak D call TRBD2 (6 bases). The CDR3 loop spans 14 amino acids. With 2 bases removed from V and 0 bases from J, the gap between germline ends came to 6 bases. Germline CDR1 is KGHSH and CDR2 is LQKENI. CDR3 residues: CASSPGGSTDTQYF. The CDR3 region has the DNA TGTGCCAGCTCACCAGGGGGGAGCACAGATACGCAGTATTTT.

V and J are TRBV27 and TRBJ1-5; 8 bases align to TRBD1. J lost 5 bases, V lost 5 bases, and 5 bases had no gene match. This CDR3 is built from 14 residues. CDR1 is MNHEY, CDR2 SMNVEV, per germline (reference sequence). In DNA form, the CDR3 reads TGTGCCAGCAGTATGCTACAGGGGGATCAGCCCCAGCATTTT. It yields the protein CASSMLQGDQPQHF.

The chain uses TRBV19 and TRBJ2-6; D remains ambiguous. Germline CDR1 LNHDA, CDR2 SQIVND (reference sequence). V was pared by 5 bases and J by 3 bases, with 11 bases between. The CDR3 covers 15 residues. CDR3 in amino acids: CASSRVEHGANVLTF. The CDR3 nucleotides are TGTGCCAGTAGTCGGGTAGAACATGGGGCCAACGTCCTGACTTTC.

This clone came up once. The chain joins TRBV7-2 to TRBJ2-1; 7 bases agree with TRBD1. CDR1 and CDR2 (germline): SGHTA, FQGNSA. The trim removed 1 base at V and 8 bases at J, leaving 5 bases unmatched. CDR3 length: 14 amino acids. In DNA, the CDR3 is TGTGCCAGCAGCTTAGACAGGGGCATTGATGAGCAGTTCTTC. Protein sequence: CASSLDRGIDEQFF.

The CDR3: CASSPYGSGTEAFF. CDR3 DNA sequence: TGTGCCAGCAGTCCCTATGGGAGTGGCACTGAAGCTTTCTTT. This chain joins TRBV6-5 and TRBJ1-1; D not certain. CDR1 MNHEY and CDR2 SVGAGI come from the germline V gene. The CDR3 contains 14 residues. Trimming removed 5 bases at V and 4 bases at J, with 14 bases between.